Listed here are 3 T cell receptor beta chains from one sample, sequenced in a study of regulatory T cells in long-lasting Graves disease. TCR beta libraries were built with iRepertoire HTBI primers and Arm-PCR of CDR3 regions. In TCRdb, the multiplex PCR reads were re-called with MiXCR into one record per CDR3 protein. The data hold approximately 400,000 distinct CDR3 sequences, with about 14% observed a single time. Described time point: newly diagnosed GD, antithyroid drugs for less than 3 months. With RNA extracted from PBMCs as input, the TCR library was made. The sample here was peripheral blood mononuclear cells (PBMCs), taken at new diagnosis, from a patient treated with antithyroid drugs. The receptors stem from a female donor with Graves disease.

Only a few counts were recorded for this clonotype. J is TRBJ2-5 and V is TRBV9; 9 bases agree with TRBD2. The CDR3 totals 17 residues. CDR1 and CDR2 (germline): SGDLS, YYNGEE. V dropped 4 bases and J dropped 4; count of bases not matched to a gene: 14. Here the CDR3 DNA reads TGTGCCAGCAGCCCCACGGGCGGGAGGGCCCGGGGAGAGACCCAGTACTTC. It is translated as CASSPTGGRARGETQYF.

This clonotype showed up just once. The chain is built from TRBV7-2 and TRBJ1-2; D is unclear. The CDR3 is 13 amino acids. Trimming shortened V by 6 bases and J by 6 bases, and 14 bases separated the two germline ends. The V gene's germline CDR1 is SGHTA and CDR2 FQGNSA. This chain's CDR3 is CASSSPGPNGYTF. The DNA for the CDR3 is TGTGCCAGCAGTTCTCCAGGTCCGAATGGCTACACCTTC. The full variable domain, rest sourced from reference TRBV7-2 and TRBJ1-2, is GAGVSQSPSNKVTEKGKDVELRCDPISGHTALYWYRQSLGQGLEFLIYFQGNSAPDKSGLPSDRFSAERTGGSVSTLTIQRTQQEDSAVYLCASSSPGPNGYTFGSGTRLTVV.

This clonotype was observed at least ten times. V usage is TRBV2 and J usage is TRBJ2-7, with 10 bases that match TRBD2. The length of the CDR3 is 17 residues. Germline CDR1 and CDR2: SNHLY and FYNNEI. Trimming at V came to 4 bases and at J to 4 bases, leaving 13 bases not matched to a gene. The CDR3 DNA is TGTGCCAGCAGTGCAGCAGCGGGAGGGCCCAGCATATACGAGCAGTACTTC. This encodes CASSAAAGGPSIYEQYF. The complete variable domain, with remaining parts taken from reference TRBV2 and TRBJ2-7, reads EPEVTQTPSHQVTQMGQEVILRCVPISNHLYFYWYRQILGQKVEFLVSFYNNEISEKSEIFDDQFSVERPDGSNFTLKIRSTKLEDSAMYFCASSAAAGGPSIYEQYFGPGTRLTVT.